Below are 16 T cell receptor beta chains sequenced from a single sample in a study of metastatic and nonmetastatic thyroid tumors. Each patient came to thyroid surgery without any prior treatment (of any kind). TCRdb re-analyzed the PCR reads using MiXCR. This sample has about 53,000 clones, with more than 20% found just once. Sequencing was done on a sample of blood. These receptors were collected from a female donor with papillary thyroid cancer or a benign thyroid nodule (not recorded which). Some clones in this sample may be carry-over from other donors' samples.

This clone showed up many times. This chain joins TRBV30 and TRBJ2-7, with D unresolved. V was pared by 2 bases and J by 2 bases, with 10 bases between. The germline V gene encodes CDR1 GTSNPN and CDR2 SVGIG (reference sequence). The CDR3 length is 13 residues. The CDR3 here is CAWSRAGTYEQYF. The CDR3 DNA reads as TGTGCCTGGAGTAGGGCAGGAACCTACGAGCAGTACTTC.

In its sample, this clone was seen many times. The genes are TRBV9 and TRBJ1-6, with no clear D. The CDR3 has 14 residues. Trimming shortened V by 3 bases and J by 8 bases, and 12 bases separated the two germline ends. Germline CDR1 and CDR2: SGDLS and YYNGEE. The CDR3 loop is CASSAGFSYSPLHF. Here the CDR3 DNA reads TGTGCCAGCAGCGCCGGGTTCTCGTATTCACCCCTCCACTTT.

Regarding this clone: A much larger clone differs by one base, so this may be a read error. The chain couples TRBV10-1 to TRBJ2-3; D is uncertain. The CDR3 is 13 amino acids. Germline-derived CDR1 and CDR2 are WNHNN and SYGVQD (reference sequence). V lost 5 bases and J 0 bases, leaving 6 bases between the germline ends. The DNA of the CDR3 is TGCGCCAGCAGTAGGTGTAGCACAGATACGCAGTATTTT. Its translation: CASSRCSTDTQYF.

This clone was recorded many times. The rearrangement uses TRBV6-1 and TRBJ2-1, with 12 bases matching TRBD1. The CDR3 is made up of 14 amino acids. With 5 bases clipped from V and 7 bases from J, the junction kept 3 bases outside the gene matches. Germline V gene lookup returns CDR1 MNHNS and CDR2 SASEGT. CDR3 sequence reads: CASSMGQGANEQFF. Written as DNA, the CDR3 is TGTGCCAGCAGTATGGGACAGGGGGCAAATGAGCAGTTCTTC.

The rearrangement links TRBV7-8 to TRBJ2-1, with TRBD2 matching 7 bases. J lost 1 base, V lost 5 bases, and 11 bases had no gene match. The CDR3 is made up of 17 amino acids. CDR1 and CDR2 (germline): SGHVS, FQNEAQ. In DNA, the CDR3 is TGTGCCAGCAGCCCTACTCCCAGCGGGGAATCCTACAATGAGCAGTTCTTC. Translating gives CASSPTPSGESYNEQFF.

This clone turned up a few times. Just one base apart from a much larger clone, this may be a read error. V usage is TRBV11-2 and J usage is TRBJ2-1; TRBD2 matches 11 bases. This CDR3 spans 16 amino acids. Germline V CDR1 and CDR2: SGHAT, FQNNGV. The CDR3 DNA reads TGTGCCAGCAGCCTTGGACTAGCGGGTTTTTACAGTGAGCAGTTCTTC. Amino acids: CASSLGLAGFYSEQFF.

This clone was recorded many times. The chain carries TRBV11-2 and TRBJ2-2; weak D call: TRBD2 (6 bases). With 5 bases removed from V and 8 bases from J, the gap between germline ends came to 21 bases. CDR3 size: 16 residues. The germline gives CDR1 SGHAT, CDR2 FQNNGV. CDR3 amino acids: CASSPISTAGFGELFF. The DNA of the CDR3 is TGTGCCAGCAGCCCCATTTCGACAGCGGGCTTTGGGGAGCTGTTTTTT.

This clone was detected ten times or more. This sequence joins TRBV7-3 and TRBJ2-5; no reliable D call. Germline CDR1 is SGHTA and CDR2 is FQGTGA. Between the trimmed V and J ends, which lost 0 bases and 1 base, there was a span of 12 bases. The CDR3 has 16 amino acids. As DNA, the CDR3 is TGTGCCAGCAGCTTAACGTACAGAGGCTCCCAAGAGACCCAGTACTTC. Residues: CASSLTYRGSQETQYF.

This clone was picked up many times. V is TRBV12-3 or TRBV12-4 and J is TRBJ2-7, with TRBD2 matching over 12 bases. Trimming removed 6 bases from V and 2 bases from J; junction bases left unmatched: 8. The CDR3 spans 16 residues. The CDR3 DNA sequence: TGTGCCAGCAGCCGGACTAGCGGGACCTATACCTACGAGCAGTACTTC. Its translation is CASSRTSGTYTYEQYF.

Only a few counts were recorded for this clone. Since a much larger clone is just one base distant, this may be a read error. The rearrangement links TRBV20-1 to TRBJ2-4; no firm D call. This CDR3 has 13 amino acids. Germline CDR1 DFQATT, CDR2 SNEGSKA (reference sequence). DNA of the CDR3: TGCAGTGCTCCCCACGGTACCAAAAGCATTCAGTACTTC. The encoded protein is CSAPHGTKSIQYF.

This clone was seen at least ten times. This chain uses TRBV7-2 with TRBJ2-3; possibly TRBD1 for D (5 bases). V was shortened by 2 bases and J by 3 bases, with 6 bases between the two germline ends. Germline V CDR1 and CDR2: SGHTA, FQGNSA. The CDR3 length is 13 residues. DNA for the CDR3: TGTGCCAGCAGCTTATACAGGACAGATACGCAGTATTTT. Protein product: CASSLYRTDTQYF.

Concerning this clone itself: A much larger clone sits a single nucleotide away, making a read error possible. This chain joins TRBV9 and TRBJ2-2; the match to TRBD2 covers 11 bases. The CDR3 spans 16 residues. Germline CDR1 SGDLS, CDR2 YYNGEE. In DNA, the CDR3 is TGTGCCAGCAGCCAGACTAGCGGGAAGAACACCGGGGAGCTGGTTTTT. It codes for CASSQTSGKNTGELVF. The whole variable domain, filled in from reference TRBV9 and TRBJ2-2, reads DSGVTQTPKHLITATGQRVTLRCSPRSGDLSVYWYQQSLDQGLQFLIQYYNGEERAKGNILERFSAQQFPDLHSELNLSSLELGDSALYFCASSQTSGKNTGELVFGEGSRLTVL.

The table lists this clone with many counts. V gene TRBV24-1 combines with J gene TRBJ2-1, with D perhaps given as TRBD1 or TRBD2 (5 bases each). Trimming took 0 bases from V and 10 from J, leaving 15 bases between them. CDR3 length: 15 amino acids. Germline CDR1 is KGHDR and CDR2 is SFDVKD. The CDR3, as DNA: TGTGCCACCAGTGATTTGTTCGGGGACGGACGAGAGCAGTTCTTC. As protein: CATSDLFGDGREQFF.

This clone came up many times. The V and J genes are TRBV19 and TRBJ2-1; 7 bases are a match to TRBD2. This CDR3 is 16 amino acids long. Trimming cost V 9 bases and J 8 bases; bases outside gene matches: 19. Looked up from germline, CDR1 is LNHDA and CDR2 is SQIVND (reference sequence). The chain's CDR3 is CASTTPGLVGGYEQFF. As DNA, the CDR3 is TGTGCCAGCACCACCCCAGGACTAGTGGGGGGATATGAGCAGTTCTTC.

Many counts were recorded for this clone. The V gene is TRBV10-2, the J gene TRBJ1-2; tentative D call: TRBD1 (6 bases). The CDR3 is made up of 13 amino acids. Trimming cost V 6 bases and J 4 bases, with 12 bases left between them. The germline gives CDR1 WSHSY, CDR2 SAAADI. Here the CDR3 DNA reads TGCGCCAGCAGCGGACAGTTAGTCTATGGCTACACCTTC. Translated: CASSGQLVYGYTF.

By its share, this clone is medium-sized. CDR3 amino acids: CASSEALGYTF. The CDR3 bases are TGTGCCAGCAGTGAAGCTTTGGGCTACACCTTC. The chain employs TRBV6-1 and TRBJ1-2; D ambiguous. The CDR3 loop spans 11 amino acids. The germline V gene encodes CDR1 MNHNS and CDR2 SASEGT. Between the trimmed V and J ends, which lost 0 bases and 8 bases, there was a span of 4 bases.